This T cell receptor (beta chain) was captured in a study of T cells in Graves' hyperthyroidism and ophthalmopathy. Study in general: The initial diagnosis was the point when peripheral blood was collected, ahead of any treatment. Overall study findings and caveats: Blood shared most expanded thyroid clonotypes above 0.001.

The CDR3 is 13 residues long. The germline CDR1 and CDR2 sequences are MNHNS and SASEGT. V was clipped by 6 bases and J by 7 bases; unmatched bases: 5. The study enrolled patients aged 18 to 65 with newly diagnosed hyperthyroidism of under 2 months' duration. With regard to this clonotype: No antigen is known for it. A read error is possible here, since a much larger clone lies one base away. Because it lacks the conserved phenylalanine or tryptophan at the end, this CDR3 is likely a read error.

Using RNA transcripts as the source, TCR beta CDR3 regions were amplified. When the TCR CDR3 underwent first-round RT-PCR, the HTBI primer set was used. TCRdb re-analysed the multiplex PCR reads in MiXCR, keeping a single row per CDR3 protein. The table has hundreds of thousands of distinct CDR3 sequences, about 15% seen once. The sample comprised blood. The rearrangement joins TRBV6-1 to TRBJ2-5, with TRBD2 matching 10 bases. The receptor's source is a woman aged 25-40 years with Graves' hyperthyroidism. The CDR3 here is CASRGSGGPTQYL. CDR3 bases: TGTGCCAGCAGAGGTAGCGGGGGGCCGACCCAGTACCTC.